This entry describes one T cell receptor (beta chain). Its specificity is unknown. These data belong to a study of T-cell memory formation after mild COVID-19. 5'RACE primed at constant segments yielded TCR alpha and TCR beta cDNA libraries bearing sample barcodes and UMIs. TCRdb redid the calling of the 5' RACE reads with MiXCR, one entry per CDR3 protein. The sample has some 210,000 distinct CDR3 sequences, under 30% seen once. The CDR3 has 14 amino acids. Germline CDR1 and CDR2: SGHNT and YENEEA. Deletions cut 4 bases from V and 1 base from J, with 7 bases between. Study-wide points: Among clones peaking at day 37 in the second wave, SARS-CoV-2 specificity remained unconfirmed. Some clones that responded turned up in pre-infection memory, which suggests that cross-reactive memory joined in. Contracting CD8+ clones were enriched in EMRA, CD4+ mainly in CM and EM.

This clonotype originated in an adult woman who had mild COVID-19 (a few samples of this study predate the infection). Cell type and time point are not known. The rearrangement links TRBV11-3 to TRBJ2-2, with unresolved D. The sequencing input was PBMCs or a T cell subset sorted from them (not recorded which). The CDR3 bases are TGTGCCAGCAGCTCCGTCTTGAACACCGGGGAGCTGTTTTTT. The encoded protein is CASSSVLNTGELFF.